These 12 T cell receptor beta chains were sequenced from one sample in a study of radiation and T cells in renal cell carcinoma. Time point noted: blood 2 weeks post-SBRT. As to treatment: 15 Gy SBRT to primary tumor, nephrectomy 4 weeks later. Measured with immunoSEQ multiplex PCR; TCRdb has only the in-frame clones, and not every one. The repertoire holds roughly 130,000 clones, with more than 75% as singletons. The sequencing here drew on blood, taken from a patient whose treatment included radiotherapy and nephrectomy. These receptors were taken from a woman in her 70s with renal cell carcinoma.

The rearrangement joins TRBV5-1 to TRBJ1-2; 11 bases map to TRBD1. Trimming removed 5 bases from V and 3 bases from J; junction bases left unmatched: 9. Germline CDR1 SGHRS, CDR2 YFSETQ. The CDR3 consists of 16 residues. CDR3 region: CASSSRTGGSYYGYTF. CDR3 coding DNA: TGCGCCAGCAGTTCGAGGACAGGGGGCTCCTACTATGGCTACACCTTC.

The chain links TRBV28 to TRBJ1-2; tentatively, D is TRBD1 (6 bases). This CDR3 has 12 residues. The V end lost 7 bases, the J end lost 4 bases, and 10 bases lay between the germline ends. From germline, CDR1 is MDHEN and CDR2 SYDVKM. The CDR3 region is CASTRGPYGYTF. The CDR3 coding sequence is TGTGCCAGCACCAGGGGCCCCTATGGCTACACCTTC.

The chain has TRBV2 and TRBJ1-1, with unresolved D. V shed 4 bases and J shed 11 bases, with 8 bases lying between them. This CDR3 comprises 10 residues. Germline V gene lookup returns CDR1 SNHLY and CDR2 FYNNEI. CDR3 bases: TGTGCCAGCAGTGGGAGGATGGCTTTCTTT. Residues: CASSGRMAFF.

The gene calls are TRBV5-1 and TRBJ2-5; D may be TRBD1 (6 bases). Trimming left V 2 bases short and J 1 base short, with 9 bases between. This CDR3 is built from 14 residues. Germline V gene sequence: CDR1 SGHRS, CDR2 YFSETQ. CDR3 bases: TGCGCCAGCAGCTTTATGACAGGCCAAGAGACCCAGTACTTC. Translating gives CASSFMTGQETQYF.

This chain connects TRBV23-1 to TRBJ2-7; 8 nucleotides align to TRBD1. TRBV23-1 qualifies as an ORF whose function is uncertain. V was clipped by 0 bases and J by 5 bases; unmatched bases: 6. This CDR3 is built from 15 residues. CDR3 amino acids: CASSQSPDRVHEQYF. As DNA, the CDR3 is TGCGCCAGCAGTCAATCGCCGGACAGGGTCCACGAGCAGTACTTC.

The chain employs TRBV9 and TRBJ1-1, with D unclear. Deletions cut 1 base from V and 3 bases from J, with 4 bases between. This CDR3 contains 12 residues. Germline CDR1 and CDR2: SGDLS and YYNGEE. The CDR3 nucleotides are TGTGCCAGCAGCGTACGAGACACTGAAGCTTTCTTT. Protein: CASSVRDTEAFF.

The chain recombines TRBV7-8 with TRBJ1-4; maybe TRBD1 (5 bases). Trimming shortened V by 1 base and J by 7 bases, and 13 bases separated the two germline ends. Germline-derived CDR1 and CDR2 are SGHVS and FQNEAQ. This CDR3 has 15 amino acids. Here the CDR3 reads CASSLVAGRFEKLFF. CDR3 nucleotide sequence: TGTGCCAGCAGCTTAGTTGCAGGGCGTTTTGAAAAACTGTTTTTT.

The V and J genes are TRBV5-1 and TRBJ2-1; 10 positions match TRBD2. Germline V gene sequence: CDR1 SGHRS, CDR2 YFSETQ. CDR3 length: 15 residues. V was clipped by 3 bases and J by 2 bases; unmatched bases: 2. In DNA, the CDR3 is TGCGCCAGCAGCTACACTAGCGGGGCCTACAATGAGCAGTTCTTC. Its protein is CASSYTSGAYNEQFF. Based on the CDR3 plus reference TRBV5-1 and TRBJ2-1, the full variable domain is KAGVTQTPRYLIKTRGQQVTLSCSPISGHRSVSWYQQTPGQGLQFLFEYFSETQRNKGNFPGRFSGRQFSNSRSEMNVSTLELGDSALYLCASSYTSGAYNEQFFGPGTRLTVL.

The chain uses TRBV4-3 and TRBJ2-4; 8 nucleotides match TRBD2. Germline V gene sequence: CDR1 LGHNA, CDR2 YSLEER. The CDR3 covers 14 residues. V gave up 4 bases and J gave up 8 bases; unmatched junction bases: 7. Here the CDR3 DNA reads TGCGCCAGCAGCCCCCGGGAGGGTGGGGACATTCAGTACTTC. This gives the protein CASSPREGGDIQYF.

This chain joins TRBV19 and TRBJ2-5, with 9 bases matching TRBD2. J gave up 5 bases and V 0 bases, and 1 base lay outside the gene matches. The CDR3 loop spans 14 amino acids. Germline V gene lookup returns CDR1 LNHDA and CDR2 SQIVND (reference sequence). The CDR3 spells CASSIDTSGETQYF. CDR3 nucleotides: TGTGCCAGTAGTATAGATACTAGCGGGGAGACCCAGTACTTC.

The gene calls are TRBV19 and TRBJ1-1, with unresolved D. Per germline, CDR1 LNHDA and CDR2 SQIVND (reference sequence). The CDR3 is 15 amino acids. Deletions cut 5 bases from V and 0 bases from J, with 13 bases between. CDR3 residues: CASSSNYWMNTEAFF. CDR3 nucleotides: TGTGCCAGTAGTTCGAATTACTGGATGAACACTGAAGCTTTCTTT. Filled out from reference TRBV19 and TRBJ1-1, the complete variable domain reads DGGITQSPKYLFRKEGQNVTLSCEQNLNHDAMYWYRQDPGQGLRLIYYSQIVNDFQKGDIAEGYSVSREKKESFPLTVTSAQKNPTAFYLCASSSNYWMNTEAFFGQGTRLTVV.

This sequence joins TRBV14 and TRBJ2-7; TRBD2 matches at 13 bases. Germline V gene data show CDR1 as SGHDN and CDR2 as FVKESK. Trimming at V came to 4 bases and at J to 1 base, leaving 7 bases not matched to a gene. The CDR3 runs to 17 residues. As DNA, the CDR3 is TGTGCCAGCAGCCGGGGACTAGCGGGGCCGATATCCTACGAGCAGTACTTC. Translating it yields CASSRGLAGPISYEQYF.